The rows below give T cell receptor beta chains drawn from one sample of a study of blood T cell repertoires in COVID-19. Method: immunoSEQ multiplex PCR; TCRdb's copy keeps in-frame clones and lacks some. The sample lists approximately 100,000 clones, about 80% occurring once. The sequenced material came from peripheral blood. These TCRs come from a man between 65 and 79 years old with active or convalescent COVID-19. Both conserved end residues are part of each CDR3. Fields, in order: J gene, V gene, CDR3 protein.

J gene: TRBJ2-1
V gene: TRBV4-1
CDR3 protein: CASSQLAGGHNEQFF

J gene: TRBJ2-3
V gene: TRBV11-2
CDR3 protein: CASSLLMTQGADTQYF

J gene: TRBJ1-4
V gene: TRBV7-2
CDR3 protein: CASSAKGRLKEKLFF

J gene: TRBJ1-1
V gene: TRBV6-6
CDR3 protein: CASIQTAVNTEAFF

J gene: TRBJ1-3
V gene: TRBV13
CDR3 protein: CASSPTGHTIYF

J gene: TRBJ1-5
V gene: TRBV18
CDR3 protein: CASSPQARGGQPQHF

J gene: TRBJ2-7
V gene: TRBV7-9
CDR3 protein: CASHPDRDAYEQYF

J gene: TRBJ1-6
V gene: TRBV19
CDR3 protein: CASSIGAPGRISPLHF

J gene: TRBJ2-3
V gene: TRBV9
CDR3 protein: CASSVASGPDTQYF

J gene: TRBJ2-3
V gene: TRBV10-3
CDR3 protein: CAISEGWGQADTQYF

J gene: TRBJ2-1
V gene: TRBV24-1
CDR3 protein: CATSEAAGGRNEQFF

J gene: TRBJ2-7
V gene: TRBV18
CDR3 protein: CASSPGGDEQYF

J gene: TRBJ2-2
V gene: TRBV6-2/TRBV6-3
CDR3 protein: CASSYYGGNTGELFF

J gene: TRBJ2-7
V gene: TRBV3-1/TRBV3-2
CDR3 protein: CASSQGLNYEQYF

J gene: TRBJ2-7
V gene: TRBV19
CDR3 protein: CASSIRLAGAEQYF

J gene: TRBJ2-7
V gene: TRBV5-1
CDR3 protein: CASSLDLSGSSYEQYF

J gene: TRBJ2-5
V gene: TRBV7-9
CDR3 protein: CASSFGGQETQYF

J gene: TRBJ2-2
V gene: TRBV29-1
CDR3 protein: CSVGTGTANTGELFF

J gene: TRBJ2-5
V gene: TRBV7-2
CDR3 protein: CASSFWSGGETQYF

J gene: TRBJ2-7
V gene: TRBV10-2
CDR3 protein: CASSTGNYEQYF

J gene: TRBJ2-2
V gene: TRBV14
CDR3 protein: CATRGGATGELFF

J gene: TRBJ2-5
V gene: TRBV20-1
CDR3 protein: CSASTGTSGNKRPQYF

J gene: TRBJ2-3
V gene: TRBV5-6
CDR3 protein: CASRRTSRNPDTQYF

J gene: TRBJ1-6
V gene: TRBV5-5
CDR3 protein: CASSLEQVSANSPLHF

J gene: TRBJ2-3
V gene: TRBV7-2
CDR3 protein: CASSSTGPADTQYF

J gene: TRBJ1-5
V gene: TRBV19
CDR3 protein: CASSIDSGSSQPQHF

J gene: TRBJ2-6
V gene: TRBV5-1
CDR3 protein: CASSLSARTLSGANVLTF

J gene: TRBJ2-6
V gene: TRBV11-2
CDR3 protein: CASSLSNRGLESGANVLTF

J gene: TRBJ2-7
V gene: TRBV6-2/TRBV6-3
CDR3 protein: CASSYGAGGPAYEQYF

J gene: TRBJ2-2
V gene: TRBV11-3
CDR3 protein: CASSPRLAGRAGELFF

J gene: TRBJ2-1
V gene: TRBV3-1/TRBV3-2
CDR3 protein: CASSQGVAGAVF

J gene: TRBJ1-5
V gene: TRBV9
CDR3 protein: CASSPGGSGQPQHF

J gene: TRBJ2-7
V gene: TRBV6-5
CDR3 protein: CASSPARGKYEQYF

J gene: TRBJ1-6
V gene: TRBV19
CDR3 protein: CASSIGPNNSPLHF

J gene: TRBJ2-5
V gene: TRBV5-1
CDR3 protein: CASSLAGETQYF